The entry below gives a single T cell receptor (beta chain) sequence along with its context. Study processing details: By means of reference gene primer amplification, nucleated cell counts were estimated. The protocol was immunoSEQ multiplex PCR, while the TCRdb copy is restricted to in-frame clones and leaves out a portion. V, J and clone size are those of that table, while D and trimming were read from the DNA. The sample lists around 260,000 clones, 83% occurring once. With V trimmed by 5 bases and J by 8 bases, 7 bases remained unmatched. The germline CDR1 and CDR2 sequences are MNHEY and SVGAGI. The CDR3 covers 14 residues. The sample originates from a study of blood T cell repertoires in COVID-19. For the study at large: Acute and convalescent COVID-19 specimens originated in the United States, Italy and Spain. Nucleic acid was either cDNA or gDNA, and it came from T cells, B-cell-depleted T cells, or PBMCs.

V and J are TRBV6-5 and TRBJ1-1; TRBD1 aligns across 11 bases. The source of this sequence is a woman in her forties or fifties who had recovered from COVID-19. Sequenced input: peripheral blood. The DNA for the CDR3 is TGTGCCAGCAGTCCCCGGACAGGGGGCAAAGAAGCTTTCTTT. Amino acid sequence: CASSPRTGGKEAFF.